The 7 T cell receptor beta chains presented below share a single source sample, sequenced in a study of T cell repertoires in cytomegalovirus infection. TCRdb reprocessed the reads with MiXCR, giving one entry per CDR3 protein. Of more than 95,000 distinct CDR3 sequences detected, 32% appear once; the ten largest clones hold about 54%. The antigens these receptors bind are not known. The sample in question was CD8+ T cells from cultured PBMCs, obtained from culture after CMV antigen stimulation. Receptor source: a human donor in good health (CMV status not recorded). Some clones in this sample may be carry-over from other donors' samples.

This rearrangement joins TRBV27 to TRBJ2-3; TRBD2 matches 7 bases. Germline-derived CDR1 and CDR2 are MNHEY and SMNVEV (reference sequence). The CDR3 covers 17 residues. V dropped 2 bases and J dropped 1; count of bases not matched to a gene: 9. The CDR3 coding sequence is TGTGCCAGCAGTTTAAAGCCCAGCGGGGATGGCACAGATACGCAGTATTTT. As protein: CASSLKPSGDGTDTQYF.

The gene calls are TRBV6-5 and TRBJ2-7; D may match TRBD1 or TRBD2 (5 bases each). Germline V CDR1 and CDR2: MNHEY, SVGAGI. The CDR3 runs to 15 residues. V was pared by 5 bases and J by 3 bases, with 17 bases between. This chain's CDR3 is CASSPRVGTVYEQYF. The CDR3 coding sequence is TGTGCCAGCAGTCCCCGTGTCGGGACGGTCTACGAGCAGTACTTC.

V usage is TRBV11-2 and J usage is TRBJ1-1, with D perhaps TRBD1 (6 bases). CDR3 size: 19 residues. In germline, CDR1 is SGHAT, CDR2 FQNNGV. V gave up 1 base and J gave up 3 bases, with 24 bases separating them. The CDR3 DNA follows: TGTGCCAGCAGCTTAGTGGCGGCAGGGGCACCGGGGGGTCACACTGAAGCTTTCTTT. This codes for CASSLVAAGAPGGHTEAFF.

Written as DNA, the CDR3 is TGCAGCGTGGGGGAGGAGACCCAGTACTTC. Translating gives CSVGEETQYF. The genes are TRBV29-1 and TRBJ2-5; either TRBD1 or TRBD2 may fit D (5 bases each). From germline, CDR1 is SQVTM and CDR2 ANQGSEA. The CDR3 is 10 residues long. V was trimmed by 6 bases and J by 5 bases, leaving 7 bases between them.

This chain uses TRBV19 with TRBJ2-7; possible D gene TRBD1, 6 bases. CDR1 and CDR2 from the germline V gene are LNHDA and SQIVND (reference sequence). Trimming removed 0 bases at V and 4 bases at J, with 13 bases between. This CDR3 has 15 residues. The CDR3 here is CASSIDRDIVYEQYF. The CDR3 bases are TGTGCCAGTAGTATAGATCGGGACATTGTGTACGAGCAGTACTTC.

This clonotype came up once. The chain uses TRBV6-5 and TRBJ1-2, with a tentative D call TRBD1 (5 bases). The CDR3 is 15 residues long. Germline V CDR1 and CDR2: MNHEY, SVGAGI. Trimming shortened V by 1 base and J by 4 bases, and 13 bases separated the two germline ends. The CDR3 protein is CASSYWGSGGYGYTF. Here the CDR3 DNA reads TGTGCCAGCAGTTACTGGGGGTCCGGCGGCTATGGCTACACCTTC.

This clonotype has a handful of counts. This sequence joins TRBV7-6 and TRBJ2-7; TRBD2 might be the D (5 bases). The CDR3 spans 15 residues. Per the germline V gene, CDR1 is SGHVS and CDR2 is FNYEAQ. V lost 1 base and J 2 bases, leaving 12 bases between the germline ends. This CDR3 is CASSLVEGLTYEQYF. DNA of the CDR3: TGTGCCAGCAGCTTAGTTGAGGGCCTTACCTACGAGCAGTACTTC.